The 31 T cell receptor beta chains below all came from one sample that was sequenced in a study of cytomegalovirus exposure and HLA in healthy donors. PCR involved 60 Vbeta and 13 Jbeta primers. Here immunoSEQ multiplex PCR was the method, and the copy in TCRdb shows in-frame clones only, minus some. The sample lists about 180,000 clones; roughly 83% were seen once. What was sequenced was PBMCs. These receptors were taken from a boy aged 2 to 10 in good health and CMV-seronegative.

J is TRBJ1-2 and V is TRBV7-3; TRBD1 matches 8 bases. CDR3 size: 14 residues. Germline V gives CDR1 SGHTA, CDR2 FQGTGA. With V trimmed by 1 base and J by 8 bases, 6 bases remained unmatched. The CDR3 nucleotides read TGTGCCAGCAGCTTAAATTCAGGGGGCCAGGGCTACACCTTC. It is translated as CASSLNSGGQGYTF.

The chain has TRBV5-4 and TRBJ2-3; TRBD1 matches at 10 bases. V dropped 4 bases and J dropped 4; count of bases not matched to a gene: 9. The V gene's germline CDR1 is SGHNT and CDR2 YYREEE (reference sequence). This CDR3 has 16 residues. The CDR3 is CASSRGGTGVADTQYF. The CDR3 DNA follows: TGTGCCAGCAGCCGCGGCGGGACAGGGGTAGCAGATACGCAGTATTTT.

This chain connects TRBV5-4 to TRBJ2-2, with D unclear. CDR3 size: 13 residues. CDR1 is SGHNT, CDR2 YYREEE, per germline (reference sequence). Trimming cost V 3 bases and J 1 base, with 4 bases left between them. CDR3 sequence reads: CASSSGNTGELFF. In DNA, the CDR3 is TGTGCCAGCAGCTCAGGGAACACCGGGGAGCTGTTTTTT.

V usage is TRBV6-6 and J usage is TRBJ1-1; 7 bases are shared with TRBD1. Looked up from germline, CDR1 is MNHNY and CDR2 is SVGAGI (reference sequence). The CDR3 is 14 residues long. Trimming at V came to 5 bases and at J to 0 bases, leaving 3 bases not matched to a gene. Here the CDR3 DNA reads TGTGCCAGCAGTACGGGACAGCTGAACACTGAAGCTTTCTTT. Amino acids: CASSTGQLNTEAFF.

This clone was recorded a few times. This rearrangement joins TRBV18 to TRBJ1-1, with D unclear. This CDR3 has 13 residues. The germline CDR1 and CDR2 sequences are KGHSH and LQKENI. V lost 3 bases and J lost 0, with 5 bases in between. The chain's CDR3 is CASSPSVNTEAFF. The CDR3 nucleotides read TGTGCCAGCTCACCGTCAGTGAACACTGAAGCTTTCTTT.

The chain links TRBV5-1 to TRBJ2-3; no firm D call. Trimming shortened V by 0 bases and J by 3 bases, and 5 bases separated the two germline ends. Germline assignment: CDR1 SGHRS and CDR2 YFSETQ. CDR3 length: 13 residues. Written as DNA, the CDR3 is TGCGCCAGCAGCTTGGGGCGGACAGATACGCAGTATTTT. It specifies CASSLGRTDTQYF.

This chain uses TRBV19 with TRBJ1-5; possible D gene TRBD1, 5 bases. Germline loops: CDR1 LNHDA, CDR2 SQIVND (reference sequence). The CDR3 loop spans 15 amino acids. Trimming left V 3 bases short and J 5 bases short, with 14 bases between. In DNA, the CDR3 is TGTGCCAGTAGTATGATTTCAGGGAACCATCAGCCCCAGCATTTT. Translation gives CASSMISGNHQPQHF.

This chain uses TRBV5-1 with TRBJ2-5; 8 bases are a match to TRBD2. V lost 7 bases to trimming and J lost 4 bases; unmatched junction nucleotides: 9. This CDR3 contains 14 residues. CDR1 is SGHRS, CDR2 YFSETQ, per germline. Written as DNA, the CDR3 is TGCGCCAGCCGATCTACCCTAGCGGGAGAGACCCAGTACTTC. Amino acid sequence: CASRSTLAGETQYF.

The chain recombines TRBV4-1 with TRBJ2-1; 7 nucleotides match TRBD1. V lost 3 bases, J lost 4 bases, and 12 bases stayed unmatched. This CDR3 is built from 17 residues. Germline CDR1 and CDR2: MGHRA and YSYEKL. CDR3 coding DNA: TGCGCCAGCAGCCACGCTAAGCTTAAACAGGGGTACAATGAGCAGTTCTTC. Translated: CASSHAKLKQGYNEQFF.

This clone was seen once. The chain links TRBV5-4 to TRBJ2-1, with a weak D call TRBD2 (5 bases). The CDR3 has 14 amino acids. From germline, CDR1 is SGHNT and CDR2 YYREEE (reference sequence). Between the trimmed V and J ends, which lost 3 bases and 7 bases, there was a span of 14 bases. CDR3 loop: CASSSSDLYNEQFF. In nucleotides, the CDR3 is TGTGCCAGCAGCTCATCGGACTTGTATAATGAGCAGTTCTTC. Using reference TRBV5-4 and TRBJ2-1 for the parts outside the CDR3, the full variable domain is ETGVTQSPTHLIKTRGQQVTLRCSSQSGHNTVSWYQQALGQGPQFIFQYYREEENGRGNFPPRFSGLQFPNYSSELNVNALELDDSALYLCASSSSDLYNEQFFGPGTRLTVL.

The chain recombines TRBV29-1 with TRBJ2-1; weak D call: TRBD1 (5 bases). The CDR3 totals 16 residues. Trimming stripped 2 bases from V and 3 bases from J, with 17 bases between. CDR1 SQVTM and CDR2 ANQGSEA come from the germline V gene. The CDR3 is CSVELTTYRNYNEQFF. In nucleotides, the CDR3 is TGCAGCGTTGAACTTACTACCTACAGGAACTACAATGAGCAGTTCTTC.

The chain links TRBV6-1 to TRBJ2-5; TRBD2 is a possible D gene (5 bases). The DNA end lines up better with TRBJ2-7; the J call may be wrong. CDR1 MNHNS and CDR2 SASEGT come from the germline V gene. This CDR3 contains 12 residues. In DNA, the CDR3 is TGTGCCACGGGGAGCCTGGGATACGAGCAGTACTTC. Its protein is CATGSLGYEQYF.

The chain recombines TRBV4-1 with TRBJ1-1; D is uncertain. V was shortened by 1 base and J by 4 bases, with 13 bases between the two germline ends. Germline lookup yields CDR1 MGHRA and CDR2 YSYEKL. The CDR3 spans 15 residues. The DNA of the CDR3 is TGCGCCAGCAGCCAAGGGGAGGGAATCTCCACTGAAGCTTTCTTT. This gives the protein CASSQGEGISTEAFF.

This clone was recorded a few times. The CDR3 DNA reads TGTGCCAGTACGAGGTCCAGGGGCTCTGACTATGGCTACACCTTC. This codes for CASTRSRGSDYGYTF. J is TRBJ1-2 and V is TRBV19; a weak D match, TRBD1 (6 bases). V was shortened by 7 bases and J by 3 bases, with 18 bases between the two germline ends. The V gene's germline CDR1 is LNHDA and CDR2 SQIVND (reference sequence). The CDR3 spans 15 residues.

The chain is built from TRBV9 and TRBJ1-1, with D possibly being TRBD1 (5 bases). From germline, CDR1 is SGDLS and CDR2 YYNGEE. This CDR3 spans 15 amino acids. The V end lost 0 bases, the J end lost 5 bases, and 14 bases lay between the germline ends. The CDR3 nucleotides are TGTGCCAGCAGCGTAGGAATGGGGGGAGAAACTGAAGCTTTCTTT. Translating it yields CASSVGMGGETEAFF.

V is TRBV10-3 and J is TRBJ1-1, with 7 bases aligning to TRBD1. With 6 bases clipped from V and 6 bases from J, the junction kept 7 bases outside the gene matches. This CDR3 spans 13 amino acids. Germline lookup yields CDR1 ENHRY and CDR2 SYGVKD. The CDR3 protein is CAIRTGYEPEAFF. CDR3 DNA sequence: TGTGCCATCAGGACAGGGTACGAACCTGAAGCTTTCTTT.

This clone was seen only once. This rearrangement joins TRBV6-6 to TRBJ1-6; TRBD1 is a possible D gene (6 bases). Trimming left V 5 bases short and J 6 bases short, with 11 bases between. Germline V gene data show CDR1 as MNHNY and CDR2 as SVGAGI (reference sequence). CDR3 length: 14 residues. The CDR3 loop is CASSRTEPNSPLHF. The CDR3 DNA sequence: TGTGCCAGCAGTCGGACAGAACCTAATTCACCCCTCCACTTT.

The chain combines TRBV9 with TRBJ2-3; 15 nucleotides match TRBD2. Trimming cost V 4 bases and J 4 bases; bases outside gene matches: 7. The CDR3 contains 17 residues. The germline CDR1 and CDR2 sequences are SGDLS and YYNGEE. The DNA of the CDR3 is TGTGCCAGCAGCCCGACAGGACTAGCGGGAGGGGCAGATACGCAGTATTTT. Translation gives CASSPTGLAGGADTQYF.

The rearrangement links TRBV18 to TRBJ1-3, with 7 positions matching TRBD1. Germline V lookup: CDR1 KGHSH, CDR2 LQKENI. Unmatched junction bases numbered 7, after V lost 6 bases and J lost 2 bases. There are 15 residues in the CDR3. CDR3 sequence: CASSPTGETGNTIYF. In DNA, the CDR3 is TGTGCCAGCTCTCCAACAGGGGAAACTGGAAACACCATATATTTT.

The chain joins TRBV30 to TRBJ2-2, with D perhaps matching TRBD2 (7 bases). This CDR3 is 16 amino acids long. Germline assignment: CDR1 GTSNPN and CDR2 SVGIG (reference sequence). Deletions cut 5 bases from V and 1 base from J, with 17 bases between. CDR3 bases: TGTGCCTGGGGGCCGGGGGCTAGCGGGAACACCGGGGAGCTGTTTTTT. Encoded protein: CAWGPGASGNTGELFF.

This clone was counted between two and nine times. The rearrangement joins TRBV2 to TRBJ2-7; 8 nucleotides match TRBD2. J gave up 0 bases and V 4 bases, and 5 bases lay outside the gene matches. Germline V lookup: CDR1 SNHLY, CDR2 FYNNEI. This CDR3 spans 15 amino acids. CDR3 nucleotides: TGTGCCAGCAGTGTCTTTAGCGGGATCTCCTACGAGCAGTACTTC. Its translation is CASSVFSGISYEQYF.

The chain employs TRBV6-1 and TRBJ1-1, with 8 positions matching TRBD1. The CDR3 has 13 amino acids. The ends lost 8 bases at V and 4 bases at J; junction bases unmatched: 6. Looked up from germline, CDR1 is MNHNS and CDR2 is SASEGT. CDR3 bases: TGTGCCAGCTTGACAGGGGTGGGCACTGAAGCTTTCTTT. Amino acids: CASLTGVGTEAFF.

The chain uses TRBV7-2 and TRBJ1-2; 9 bases are shared with TRBD1. From germline, CDR1 is SGHTA and CDR2 FQGNSA. Trimming at V came to 0 bases and at J to 6 bases, leaving 2 bases not matched to a gene. The CDR3 contains 14 residues. The CDR3 DNA follows: TGTGCCAGCAGCTTAGCCGGGACAGGGAATGGCTACACCTTC. This encodes CASSLAGTGNGYTF.

V usage is TRBV7-2 and J usage is TRBJ2-1; the D gene is possibly TRBD2 (6 bases). Germline CDR1 and CDR2: SGHTA and FQGNSA. The length of the CDR3 is 16 residues. The V end was cut by 5 bases, the J end by 1 base, with 15 bases between. For the CDR3, the DNA is TGTGCCAGCAGCCAAGAGTCGGGGGTTTCCTACAATGAGCAGTTCTTC. This gives the protein CASSQESGVSYNEQFF.

The CDR3 loop reads CASTSTDTQYF. DNA for the CDR3: TGTGCCAGCACTAGCACAGATACGCAGTATTTT. The chain is built from TRBV2 and TRBJ2-3; D is uncertain. This CDR3 region has 11 residues. Trimming left V 7 bases short and J 0 bases short, with 2 bases between. CDR1 is SNHLY and CDR2 is FYNNEI in the germline V gene.

The chain joins TRBV6-6 to TRBJ2-1; possible D gene TRBD1, 5 bases. V was trimmed by 2 bases and J by 3 bases, leaving 8 bases between them. Germline CDR1 and CDR2: MNHNY and SVGAGI (reference sequence). This CDR3 contains 14 residues. CDR3 residues: CASSYLTDYNEQFF. The CDR3 DNA reads as TGTGCCAGCAGTTACCTGACAGACTACAATGAGCAGTTCTTC.

This clone was detected only once. The rearrangement joins TRBV7-2 to TRBJ2-5; 8 nucleotides agree with TRBD2. The V gene's germline CDR1 is SGHTA and CDR2 FQGNSA. The CDR3 is made up of 13 amino acids. Germline trimming cut 5 bases from V and 5 bases from J; bases unmatched to any gene: 4. The CDR3 loop reads CASSQSGGETQYF. The CDR3 nucleotides are TGTGCCAGCAGCCAGTCGGGGGGGGAGACCCAGTACTTC.

The rearrangement links TRBV9 to TRBJ1-1; 8 bases agree with TRBD1. J was trimmed by 0 bases and V by 2 bases; bases with no gene match: 3. Germline CDR1 SGDLS, CDR2 YYNGEE. This CDR3 has 15 amino acids. In nucleotides, the CDR3 is TGTGCCAGCAGCGTTACGACAGGGGTGAACACTGAAGCTTTCTTT. It encodes CASSVTTGVNTEAFF.

Note on this clone: Additional DNA sequences in this sample encode the identical CDR3. This rearrangement joins TRBV29-1 to TRBJ1-2; 11 nucleotides line up with TRBD1. There are 12 residues in the CDR3. Germline V gene sequence: CDR1 SQVTM, CDR2 ANQGSEA. J was trimmed by 8 bases and V by 7 bases; bases with no gene match: 6. The CDR3 reads CSAVDRGLGYTF. CDR3 bases: TGCAGCGCTGTGGACAGGGGGCTAGGCTACACCTTC.

The gene calls are TRBV11-3 and TRBJ1-3, with TRBD1 identical over 8 bases. J gave up 3 bases and V 5 bases, and 15 bases lay outside the gene matches. From germline, CDR1 is SGHNT and CDR2 YENEEA. The CDR3 length is 18 residues. CDR3 in amino acids: CASSHPRTGRVFGNTIYF. The CDR3 DNA follows: TGTGCCAGCAGCCACCCCAGGACAGGGCGGGTGTTTGGAAACACCATATATTTT.

The chain couples TRBV4-2 to TRBJ2-1, with 7 bases identical to TRBD2. With 1 base clipped from V and 8 bases from J, the junction kept 5 bases outside the gene matches. Per the germline V gene, CDR1 is LGHNA and CDR2 is YNFKEQ. CDR3 length: 14 residues. The CDR3 loop is CASSQGGGRDEQFF. The CDR3 nucleotides are TGTGCCAGCAGCCAAGGGGGGGGTAGGGATGAGCAGTTCTTC.